These 21 T cell receptor beta chains came from one sample sequenced in a study of spatial heterogeneity in lung cancer. TCRdb ran MiXCR on the 5' RACE reads and lists one entry per CDR3 protein. Here the sample spans around 26,000 distinct CDR3 sequences, 5.5% to 7% being singletons. Time point described: sample taken at primary tumor resection. No cell sorting; template was whole RNA from tumor, lung tissue or PBMC. The specimen was PBMCs, collected at surgery. Every receptor here comes from a male donor with early-stage non-small cell lung cancer.

This clonotype was detected only a few times. CDR3 loop: CASSLFWATNTGELFF. In nucleotides, the CDR3 is TGTGCCAGCAGCTTATTCTGGGCCACAAACACCGGGGAGCTGTTTTTT. The chain joins TRBV7-3 to TRBJ2-2; no reliable D call. The CDR3 extends over 16 amino acids. The germline gives CDR1 SGHTA, CDR2 FQGTGA. V was trimmed by 2 bases and J by 2 bases, leaving 12 bases between them.

The chain recombines TRBV28 with TRBJ1-5; the D gene is possibly TRBD1 (5 bases). CDR1 and CDR2 from the germline V gene are MDHEN and SYDVKM. V lost 5 bases, J lost 7 bases, and 21 bases lay in between. This CDR3 contains 16 residues. CDR3 sequence reads: CASSLGTVVGRQPQHF. The CDR3 nucleotides are TGTGCCAGCAGTCTCGGGACCGTTGTAGGGAGACAGCCCCAGCATTTT.

This clonotype was detected many times. The CDR3 coding sequence is TGTGCCTGGAGTACAGGGCGGGAGACCCAGTACTTC. Amino acids: CAWSTGRETQYF. The chain employs TRBV30 and TRBJ2-5; TRBD1 is a possible D gene (6 bases). CDR1 GTSNPN and CDR2 SVGIG come from the germline V gene (reference sequence). V lost 2 bases and J lost 5, with 9 bases in between. The CDR3 covers 12 residues.

This clonotype occurred many times. This chain connects TRBV5-4 to TRBJ2-2; D remains ambiguous. V was cut by 0 bases and J by 1 base, with 7 bases left in between. This CDR3 is built from 15 residues. Germline V gives CDR1 SGHNT, CDR2 YYREEE (reference sequence). This CDR3 is CASSLDNENTGELFF. For the CDR3, the DNA is TGTGCCAGCAGCTTGGACAACGAGAACACCGGGGAGCTGTTTTTT.

There are many counts of this clonotype. V usage is TRBV10-3 and J usage is TRBJ1-5; 7 nucleotides line up with TRBD1. V gave up 0 bases and J gave up 7 bases; unmatched junction bases: 6. Germline assignment: CDR1 ENHRY and CDR2 SYGVKD. The CDR3 length is 15 residues. CDR3 sequence (DNA): TGTGCCATCAGTGAGTCGAAGGGGGCGGTCCAGCCCCAGCATTTT. Translation gives CAISESKGAVQPQHF.

This clonotype rates as large. The rearrangement joins TRBV3-1 to TRBJ2-7, with 8 nucleotides matching TRBD2. Germline V lookup: CDR1 LGHDT, CDR2 YNNKEL (reference sequence). CDR3 size: 18 residues. The ends lost 1 base at V and 6 bases at J; junction bases unmatched: 17. The chain's CDR3 is CASSQVRSGGRTEGEQYV. The CDR3 DNA follows: TGTGCCAGCAGCCAAGTTAGGAGCGGGGGCAGGACCGAGGGCGAGCAGTACGTC.

In its sample, this clonotype was seen many times. CDR3: CASQGGNEKLFF. CDR3 DNA sequence: TGTGCCAGCCAGGGTGGTAATGAAAAACTGTTTTTT. The V call is TRBV27, the J call TRBJ1-4, with a weak D call TRBD1 (5 bases). Deletions cut 8 bases from V and 4 bases from J, with 8 bases between. Germline CDR1 is MNHEY and CDR2 is SMNVEV (reference sequence). There are 12 residues in the CDR3.

This clonotype came up a few times. The V call is TRBV27, the J call TRBJ2-1; 7 bases line up with TRBD1. The trim removed 4 bases at V and 6 bases at J, leaving 9 bases unmatched. Per the germline V gene, CDR1 is MNHEY and CDR2 is SMNVEV (reference sequence). This CDR3 has 15 amino acids. The CDR3 DNA is TGTGCCAGCAGTTCCAGAGAAACAGGGGTCAATGAGCAGTTCTTC. As protein: CASSSRETGVNEQFF.

In its sample, this clonotype was seen many times. The chain carries TRBV20-1 and TRBJ2-3; the match to TRBD1 covers 10 bases. V trimming: 1 base; J trimming: 3 bases; junction bases outside the gene matches: 4. In germline, CDR1 is DFQATT, CDR2 SNEGSKA (reference sequence). CDR3 length equals 15 residues. CDR3 bases: TGCAGTGCTAGAGGTGACAGGGGGCGGACAGATACGCAGTATTTT. Residues: CSARGDRGRTDTQYF.

Ten or more counts support this clonotype. This sequence joins TRBV5-1 and TRBJ2-7; no clear D gene. CDR1 and CDR2 from the germline V gene are SGHRS and YFSETQ. The V and J ends lost 2 bases and 0 bases respectively, with 6 bases between them. There are 13 residues in the CDR3. The CDR3: CASSLEISYEQYF. CDR3 nucleotides: TGCGCCAGCAGCTTAGAGATCTCCTACGAGCAGTACTTC. The full variable domain, its missing parts supplied by reference TRBV5-1 and TRBJ2-7, is KAGVTQTPRYLIKTRGQQVTLSCSPISGHRSVSWYQQTPGQGLQFLFEYFSETQRNKGNFPGRFSGRQFSNSRSEMNVSTLELGDSALYLCASSLEISYEQYFGPGTRLTVT.

This clonotype was detected a few times. V gene TRBV7-9 combines with J gene TRBJ1-5, with 7 bases identical to TRBD1. The CDR3 spans 15 residues. Per germline, CDR1 SEHNR and CDR2 FQNEAQ (reference sequence). With V trimmed by 6 bases and J by 1 base, 6 bases remained unmatched. The CDR3, as DNA: TGTGCCAGCAGTAATGACAGGGCGAGCAATCAGCCCCAGCATTTT. Residues: CASSNDRASNQPQHF. The whole variable domain, remainder taken from reference TRBV7-9 and TRBJ1-5, is DTGVSQNPRHKITKRGQNVTFRCDPISEHNRLYWYRQTLGQGPEFLTYFQNEAQLEKSRLLSDRFSAERPKGSFSTLEIQRTEQGDSAMYLCASSNDRASNQPQHFGDGTRLSIL.

V is TRBV12-3 or TRBV12-4 and J is TRBJ1-6; 10 bases match TRBD1. CDR3 size: 14 residues. J gave up 7 bases and V 6 bases, and 3 bases lay outside the gene matches. CDR3 DNA sequence: TGTGCCAGCAGCCAGGGACAGGGGAATTCACCCCTCCACTTT. Its protein product is CASSQGQGNSPLHF.

This clonotype was detected many times. V gene TRBV3-1 combines with J gene TRBJ1-5, with no clear D. The CDR3 contains 13 residues. CDR1 is LGHDT, CDR2 YNNKEL, per germline (reference sequence). The germline V and J ends were trimmed by 0 bases and 6 bases, with 6 bases remaining between them. The CDR3: CASSQDRGQPQHF. DNA of the CDR3: TGTGCCAGCAGCCAAGATCGGGGTCAGCCCCAGCATTTT.

This clonotype was seen only a few times. J is TRBJ2-7 and V is TRBV20-1; the match to TRBD2 covers 9 bases. Germline CDR1 reads DFQATT; CDR2 reads SNEGSKA (reference sequence). J lost 6 bases, V lost 0 bases, and 6 bases had no gene match. This CDR3 comprises 14 residues. The CDR3 DNA reads TGCAGTGCTAGAGATCTGGCGGGAGGGCGCGAGCAGTACTTC. Protein: CSARDLAGGREQYF.

This clonotype occurred many times. The CDR3 bases are TGTGCCAGCAGTGTTCCCGTAACGATGCAAAACACTGAAGCTTTCTTT. This gives the protein CASSVPVTMQNTEAFF. The V call is TRBV2, the J call TRBJ1-1; D gene ambiguous. V gave up 4 bases and J gave up 2 bases, with 17 bases separating them. Looked up from germline, CDR1 is SNHLY and CDR2 is FYNNEI. The CDR3 extends over 16 amino acids.

J is TRBJ2-2 and V is TRBV7-3, with D possibly matching TRBD1 (5 bases). Germline CDR1 SGHTA, CDR2 FQGTGA. V was pared by 5 bases and J by 5 bases, with 9 bases between. The CDR3 has 13 amino acids. The CDR3: CASSAQGTGELFF. DNA for the CDR3: TGTGCCAGCAGCGCCCAGGGAACCGGGGAGCTGTTTTTT. The whole variable domain, remainder taken from reference TRBV7-3 and TRBJ2-2, is GAGVSQTPSNKVTEKGKYVELRCDPISGHTALYWYRQSLGQGPEFLIYFQGTGAADDSGLPNDRFFAVRPEGSVSTLKIQRTERGDSAVYLCASSAQGTGELFFGEGSRLTVL.

By proportion, this clonotype is medium-sized. The genes are TRBV29-1 and TRBJ1-1, with 8 bases lining up with TRBD1. Germline V lookup: CDR1 SQVTM, CDR2 ANQGSEA. V was pared by 4 bases and J by 7 bases, with 11 bases of the junction left unmatched. CDR3 length equals 14 residues. CDR3 in amino acids: CSVAGQGPFFEAFF. The CDR3 nucleotides read TGCAGCGTTGCAGGACAGGGCCCTTTCTTTGAAGCTTTCTTT.

There are many counts of this clonotype. The gene calls are TRBV20-1 and TRBJ1-1, with a weak D call TRBD1 (6 bases). The CDR3 is 12 residues long. V was cut by 2 bases and J by 6 bases, with 10 bases left in between. CDR1 is DFQATT, CDR2 SNEGSKA, per germline (reference sequence). The CDR3 DNA follows: TGCAGTGCTAGACAGGGGTCCTCTGAAGCTTTCTTT. It yields the protein CSARQGSSEAFF.

This clonotype came up many times. The chain joins TRBV6-4 to TRBJ2-2; 8 positions agree with TRBD1. Germline trimming cut 5 bases from V and 1 base from J; bases unmatched to any gene: 3. The V gene's germline CDR1 is MRHNA and CDR2 SNTAGT. The CDR3 has 15 residues. The CDR3, as DNA: TGTGCCAGCAGTATGGGACAGGTGAACACCGGGGAGCTGTTTTTT. Encoded protein: CASSMGQVNTGELFF.

This clonotype was counted ten times or more. V usage is TRBV12-3 or TRBV12-4 and J usage is TRBJ1-1; D is undetermined. The V end was cut by 0 bases, the J end by 8 bases, with 7 bases between. This CDR3 is 12 amino acids long. Here the CDR3 reads CASSLALDEAFF. The CDR3 DNA follows: TGTGCCAGCAGTTTAGCGCTGGACGAAGCTTTCTTT.

The rearrangement uses TRBV30 and TRBJ1-6; the D is unclear. This CDR3 spans 14 amino acids. V was pared by 4 bases and J by 7 bases, with 14 bases between. Germline V gene sequence: CDR1 GTSNPN, CDR2 SVGIG (reference sequence). CDR3 loop: CAWTTRGWNSPLHF. The CDR3 DNA follows: TGTGCCTGGACGACGCGAGGCTGGAATTCACCCCTCCACTTT.